The sequence of this TCR beta chain was determined in a study of CDR3 diversity in severe acne. In TCRdb, the PCR reads were re-called with MiXCR into one record per CDR3 protein. The sample shows about 84,000 distinct CDR3 sequences, roughly 51% of them seen only once. The trim removed 5 bases at V and 7 bases at J, leaving 9 bases unmatched. This CDR3 spans 14 amino acids. Germline V lookup: CDR1 MNHEY, CDR2 SVGEGT. This clonotype appeared many times. Material for sequencing was blood. This chain links TRBV6-2 or TRBV6-3 with TRBJ2-5; 8 bases align to TRBD1. The receptor was isolated from a male donor in good health, without acne. This CDR3 is CASSATGGRGTQYF. The CDR3 region has the DNA TGTGCCAGCAGTGCTACAGGGGGGCGTGGGACCCAGTACTTC.